Below are 17 T cell receptor beta chains sequenced from a single sample in a study of control samples from healthy donors and cancer patients. TCRdb's copy holds only in-frame clones and misses some; the assay was immunoSEQ multiplex PCR. The sample has about 55,000 clones, roughly 94% seen once. Sequencing input: blood. These receptors all come from a man younger than 40 in good health.

This clone was observed a single time. DNA for the CDR3: TGTGCCAGCAGCATGACTAGCGGGAGGGCCTTGGGCAATGAGCAGTTCTTC. It yields the protein CASSMTSGRALGNEQFF. The chain couples TRBV7-9 to TRBJ2-1, with TRBD2 matching 14 bases. CDR1 is SEHNR and CDR2 is FQNEAQ in the germline V gene (reference sequence). V shed 5 bases and J 6 bases; nucleotides not matched to a gene: 9. This CDR3 has 17 residues.

Turning to this clone: One junction end disagrees with the germline gene, perhaps due to a read error. The CDR3 DNA follows: TGTGCCAGCAGCTTAGGCAGGGTAAGCTTC. It translates to CASSLGRVSF. The J gene is TRBJ2-7, the V gene TRBV7-9, with D maybe TRBD1 (5 bases). The CDR3 has 10 amino acids. Germline V gene data show CDR1 as SEHNR and CDR2 as FQNEAQ (reference sequence).

The rearrangement links TRBV13 to TRBJ2-1; 10 bases are a match to TRBD2. The V segment lost 5 bases and the J segment 4 bases; nucleotides outside the gene matches: 5. There are 15 residues in the CDR3. Germline V CDR1 and CDR2: PRHDT, FYEKMQ (reference sequence). The CDR3 DNA is TGTGCCAGCAGCCACCCGGGACTAGCGTACAATGAGCAGTTCTTC. This gives the protein CASSHPGLAYNEQFF.

V gene TRBV27 combines with J gene TRBJ1-1, with D uncertain. Germline V CDR1 and CDR2: MNHEY, SMNVEV (reference sequence). Trimming took off 7 bases at V and 1 base at J, with 10 bases between the two ends. There are 13 residues in the CDR3. This chain's CDR3 is CASMVIRNTEAFF. In nucleotides, the CDR3 is TGTGCCAGCATGGTGATTCGGAACACTGAAGCTTTCTTT.

This chain connects TRBV7-2 to TRBJ2-1, with D perhaps TRBD1 (6 bases). Trimming took off 5 bases at V and 5 bases at J, with 13 bases between the two ends. The germline V gene encodes CDR1 SGHTA and CDR2 FQGNSA. The CDR3 is 14 amino acids. The CDR3 DNA reads as TGTGCCAGCAGCAGAACAGGGCTCCACAATGAGCAGTTCTTC. As protein: CASSRTGLHNEQFF.

V and J are TRBV28 and TRBJ1-2; TRBD1 matches at 7 bases. The CDR3 runs to 15 residues. Trimming at V came to 2 bases and at J to 2 bases, leaving 5 bases not matched to a gene. The germline CDR1 and CDR2 sequences are MDHEN and SYDVKM. The CDR3 bases are TGTGCCAGCAGTTTACGTCCAGGGGGAAACTATGGCTACACCTTC. It codes for CASSLRPGGNYGYTF.

The chain is built from TRBV5-1 and TRBJ1-1, with 9 bases identical to TRBD1. The V gene end was trimmed by 1 base and the J gene end by 2 bases; junction bases not matched to a gene: 9. The V gene's germline CDR1 is SGHRS and CDR2 YFSETQ. The CDR3 length is 17 residues. This CDR3 is CASSLMGMGQGNTEAFF. CDR3 coding DNA: TGCGCCAGCAGCTTGATGGGAATGGGACAGGGCAACACTGAAGCTTTCTTT.

The chain links TRBV5-4 to TRBJ1-2; 7 bases align to TRBD1. With V trimmed by 4 bases and J by 7 bases, 4 bases remained unmatched. The CDR3 loop spans 12 amino acids. Germline CDR1 and CDR2: SGHNT and YYREEE (reference sequence). CDR3: CASSPDRAGYTF. CDR3 nucleotides: TGTGCCAGCAGCCCCGACAGGGCTGGCTACACCTTC.

The rearrangement links TRBV5-5 to TRBJ2-3; 13 nucleotides align to TRBD2. CDR1 SGHKS and CDR2 YYEKEE come from the germline V gene (reference sequence). J gave up 2 bases and V 4 bases, and 4 bases lay outside the gene matches. This CDR3 spans 16 amino acids. Here the CDR3 reads CASSRGLAGSTDTQYF. The CDR3 DNA reads TGTGCCAGCAGCAGGGGACTAGCGGGGTCCACAGATACGCAGTATTTT.

This clone occurred once. The chain joins TRBV28 to TRBJ1-6; 8 nucleotides line up with TRBD1. J gave up 6 bases and V 8 bases, and 6 bases lay outside the gene matches. The germline CDR1 and CDR2 sequences are MDHEN and SYDVKM. The CDR3 sequence is 14 residues long. CDR3 nucleotides: TGTGCCAGCTATGCCGGACAGGGTAATTCACCCCTCCACTTT. Translation gives CASYAGQGNSPLHF.

In its sample, this clone was seen once. The chain links TRBV4-1 to TRBJ1-5, with D possibly TRBD1 on 5 matching bases. This CDR3 is built from 12 residues. Between the trimmed V and J ends, which lost 1 base and 13 bases, there was a span of 11 bases. The V gene's germline CDR1 is MGHRA and CDR2 YSYEKL. CDR3 in amino acids: CASSQGDGLQHF. The CDR3 DNA reads as TGCGCCAGCAGCCAAGGGGACGGGTTACAGCATTTT.

The chain is built from TRBV28 and TRBJ2-3; D remains unclear. The germline V gene has CDR1 MDHEN and CDR2 SYDVKM. Trimming removed 10 bases from V and 0 bases from J, with 2 bases in between. CDR3 length equals 10 residues. The CDR3 DNA sequence: TGTGCCACGAGCACAGATACGCAGTATTTT. It is translated as CATSTDTQYF.

The chain links TRBV4-2 to TRBJ2-7; 10 bases fit TRBD2. This CDR3 is built from 17 residues. From germline, CDR1 is LGHNA and CDR2 YNFKEQ. Trimming at V came to 0 bases and at J to 2 bases, leaving 7 bases not matched to a gene. The DNA for the CDR3 is TGTGCCAGCAGCCAAGATCAAGGTCTAGCGGGGGCCTACGAGCAGTACTTC. Protein sequence: CASSQDQGLAGAYEQYF.

The chain combines TRBV24-1 with TRBJ2-5; 7 nucleotides align to TRBD1. The CDR3 consists of 15 residues. Germline V gene data show CDR1 as KGHDR and CDR2 as SFDVKD. V shed 4 bases and J 0 bases; nucleotides not matched to a gene: 4. CDR3 sequence: CATSDPDRYQETQYF. CDR3 bases: TGTGCCACCAGTGACCCGGACAGGTACCAAGAGACCCAGTACTTC.

V usage is TRBV3-1 (or the pseudogene TRBV3-2) and J usage is TRBJ2-2; D may be TRBD2 (5 bases). Germline CDR1 and CDR2: LGHDT and YNNKEL (reference sequence). V gave up 2 bases and J gave up 1 base, with 8 bases separating them. The CDR3 extends over 15 amino acids. The CDR3 reads CASSQTEVNTGELFF. CDR3 bases: TGTGCCAGCAGCCAAACGGAGGTGAACACCGGGGAGCTGTTTTTT.

J is TRBJ2-7 and V is TRBV28, with D possibly TRBD2 on 6 matching bases. The V gene lost 5 bases and the J gene lost 0 bases, with 17 bases spanning the gap. The CDR3 covers 16 residues. Per the germline V gene, CDR1 is MDHEN and CDR2 is SYDVKM. CDR3 nucleotide sequence: TGTGCCAGCAGTCCCCCGGGGGAAGGTTACTCCTACGAGCAGTACTTC. Amino acids: CASSPPGEGYSYEQYF.

The rearrangement joins TRBV7-3 to TRBJ2-1, with TRBD1 identical over 7 bases. The V and J ends lost 5 bases and 10 bases, in that order; junction bases with no gene match: 8. The CDR3 has 13 residues. Germline CDR1 and CDR2: SGHTA and FQGTGA. The CDR3 DNA reads TGTGCCAGCAGCCCTCAGACAGGGCGCGAGCAGTTCTTC. Translation: CASSPQTGREQFF.